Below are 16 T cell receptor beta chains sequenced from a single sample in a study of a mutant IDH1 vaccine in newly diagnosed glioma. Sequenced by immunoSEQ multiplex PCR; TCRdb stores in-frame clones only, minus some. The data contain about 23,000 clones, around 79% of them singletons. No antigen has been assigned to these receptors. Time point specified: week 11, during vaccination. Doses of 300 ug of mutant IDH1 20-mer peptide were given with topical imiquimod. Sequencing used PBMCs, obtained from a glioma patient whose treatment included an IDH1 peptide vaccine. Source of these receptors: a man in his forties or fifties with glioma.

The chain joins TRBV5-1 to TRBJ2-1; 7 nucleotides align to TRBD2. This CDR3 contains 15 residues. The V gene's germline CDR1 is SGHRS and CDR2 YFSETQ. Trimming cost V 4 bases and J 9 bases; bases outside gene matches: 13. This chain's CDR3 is CASSLMGHREGEQFF. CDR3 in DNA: TGCGCCAGCAGCCTCATGGGGCATAGGGAGGGTGAGCAGTTCTTC. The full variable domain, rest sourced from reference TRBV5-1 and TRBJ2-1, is KAGVTQTPRYLIKTRGQQVTLSCSPISGHRSVSWYQQTPGQGLQFLFEYFSETQRNKGNFPGRFSGRQFSNSRSEMNVSTLELGDSALYLCASSLMGHREGEQFFGPGTRLTVL.

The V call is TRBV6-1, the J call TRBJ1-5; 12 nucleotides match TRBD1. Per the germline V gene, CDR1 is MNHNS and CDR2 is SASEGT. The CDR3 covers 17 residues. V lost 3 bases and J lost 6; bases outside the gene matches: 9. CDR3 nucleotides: TGTGCCAGCAGTGACCGACCGGGACAGGGGGCCAGTCAGCCCCAGCATTTT. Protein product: CASSDRPGQGASQPQHF.

The CDR3 bases are TGCGCCAGCAGCGGACGAGGACTAGCGGGCCACGAGCAGTACTTC. Translated: CASSGRGLAGHEQYF. The rearrangement uses TRBV4-1 and TRBJ2-5; 11 nucleotides line up with TRBD2. The J call may be in error: the DNA end matches TRBJ2-7 better. Germline values: CDR1 MGHRA, CDR2 YSYEKL. The CDR3 extends over 15 amino acids.

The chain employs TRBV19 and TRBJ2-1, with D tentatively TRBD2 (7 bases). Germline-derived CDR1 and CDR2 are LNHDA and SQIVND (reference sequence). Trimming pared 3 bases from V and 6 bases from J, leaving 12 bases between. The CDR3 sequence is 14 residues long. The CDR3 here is CASSMRGEGNEQFF. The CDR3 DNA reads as TGTGCCAGTAGTATGAGGGGGGAGGGCAATGAGCAGTTCTTC. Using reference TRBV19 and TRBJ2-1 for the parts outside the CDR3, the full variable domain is DGGITQSPKYLFRKEGQNVTLSCEQNLNHDAMYWYRQDPGQGLRLIYYSQIVNDFQKGDIAEGYSVSREKKESFPLTVTSAQKNPTAFYLCASSMRGEGNEQFFGPGTRLTVL.

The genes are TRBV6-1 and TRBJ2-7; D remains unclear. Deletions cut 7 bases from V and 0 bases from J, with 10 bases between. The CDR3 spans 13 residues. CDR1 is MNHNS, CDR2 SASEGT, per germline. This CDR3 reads CASIGYASYEQYF. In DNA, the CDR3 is TGTGCCAGCATCGGTTATGCCTCCTACGAGCAGTACTTC.

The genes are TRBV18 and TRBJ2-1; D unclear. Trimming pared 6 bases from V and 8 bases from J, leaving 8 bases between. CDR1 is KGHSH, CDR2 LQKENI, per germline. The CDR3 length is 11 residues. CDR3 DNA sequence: TGTGCCAGCTCCCCGAGCTATGAGCAGTTCTTC. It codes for CASSPSYEQFF. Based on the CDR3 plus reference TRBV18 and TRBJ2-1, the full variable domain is NAGVMQNPRHLVRRRGQEARLRCSPMKGHSHVYWYRQLPEEGLKFMVYLQKENIIDESGMPKERFSAEFPKEGPSILRIQQVVRGDSAAYFCASSPSYEQFFGPGTRLTVL.

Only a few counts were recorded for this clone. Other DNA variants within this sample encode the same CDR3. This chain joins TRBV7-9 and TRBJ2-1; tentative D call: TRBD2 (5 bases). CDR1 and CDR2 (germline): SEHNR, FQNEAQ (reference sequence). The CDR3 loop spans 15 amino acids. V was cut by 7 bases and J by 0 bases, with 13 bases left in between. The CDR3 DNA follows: TGTGCCAGCACCCCGGGTGGGAGCTCCTACAATGAGCAGTTCTTC. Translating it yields CASTPGGSSYNEQFF.

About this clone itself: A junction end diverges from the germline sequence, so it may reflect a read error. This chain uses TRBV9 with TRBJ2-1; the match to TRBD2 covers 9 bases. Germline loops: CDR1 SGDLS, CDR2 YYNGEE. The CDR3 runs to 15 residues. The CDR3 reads CANSVDLAGYNEQFF. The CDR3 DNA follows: TGTGCCAACAGCGTAGATCTAGCGGGGTACAATGAGCAGTTCTTC.

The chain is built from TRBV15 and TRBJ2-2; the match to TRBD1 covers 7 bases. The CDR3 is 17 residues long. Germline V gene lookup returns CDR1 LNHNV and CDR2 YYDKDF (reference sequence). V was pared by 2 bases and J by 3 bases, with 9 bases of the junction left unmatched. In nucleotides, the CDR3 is TGTGCCACCAGCAGATTCGGGGCAGGGGGTGACACCGGGGAGCTGTTTTTT. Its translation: CATSRFGAGGDTGELFF.

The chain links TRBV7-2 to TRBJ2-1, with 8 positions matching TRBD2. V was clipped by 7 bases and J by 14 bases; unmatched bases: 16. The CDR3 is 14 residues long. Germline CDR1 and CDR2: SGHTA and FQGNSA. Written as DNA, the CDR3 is TGTGCCAGCACCTTCGCTGGACGGGGGGGGCCCAAGTTCTTC. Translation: CASTFAGRGGPKFF.

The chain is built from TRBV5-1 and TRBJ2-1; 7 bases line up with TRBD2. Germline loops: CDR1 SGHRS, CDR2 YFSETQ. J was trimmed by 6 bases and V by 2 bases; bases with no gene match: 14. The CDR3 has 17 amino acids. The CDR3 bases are TGCGCCAGCAGCTTCTCCATCGGGACTATCTCCCCCAATGAGCAGTTCTTC. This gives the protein CASSFSIGTISPNEQFF.

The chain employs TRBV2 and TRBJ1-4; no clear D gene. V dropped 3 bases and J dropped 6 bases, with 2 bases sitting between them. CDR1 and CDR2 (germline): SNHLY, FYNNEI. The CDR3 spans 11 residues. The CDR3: CASSEDEKLFF. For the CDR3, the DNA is TGTGCCAGCAGTGAGGATGAAAAACTGTTTTTT.

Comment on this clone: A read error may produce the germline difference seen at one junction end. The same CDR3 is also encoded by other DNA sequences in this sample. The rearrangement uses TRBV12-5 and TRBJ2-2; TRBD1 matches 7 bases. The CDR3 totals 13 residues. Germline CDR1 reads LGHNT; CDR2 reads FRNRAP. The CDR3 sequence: CASGSTGVGELFF. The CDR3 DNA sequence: TGTGCTAGTGGTTCCACAGGGGTCGGGGAACTGTTTTTT.

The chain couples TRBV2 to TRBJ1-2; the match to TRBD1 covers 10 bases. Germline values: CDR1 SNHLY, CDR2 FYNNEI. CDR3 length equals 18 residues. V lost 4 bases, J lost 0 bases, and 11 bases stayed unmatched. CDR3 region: CASSGTGGFLLSNYGYTF. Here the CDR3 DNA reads TGTGCCAGCAGTGGGACAGGGGGATTCCTGCTTTCTAACTATGGCTACACCTTC.

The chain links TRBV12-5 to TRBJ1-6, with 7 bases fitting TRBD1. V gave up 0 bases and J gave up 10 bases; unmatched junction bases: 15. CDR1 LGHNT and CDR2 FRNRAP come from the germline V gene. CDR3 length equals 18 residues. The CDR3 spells CASGLVPRLGQRQSPLHF. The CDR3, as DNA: TGTGCTAGTGGTTTGGTCCCGAGACTGGGACAGAGACAATCACCCCTCCACTTT.

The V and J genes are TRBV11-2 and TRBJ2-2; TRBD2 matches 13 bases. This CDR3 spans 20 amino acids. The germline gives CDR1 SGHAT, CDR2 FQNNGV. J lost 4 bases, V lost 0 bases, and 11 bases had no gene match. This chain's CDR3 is CASSLDLGLAGRRRTGELFF. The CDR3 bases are TGTGCCAGCAGCTTAGATCTGGGACTAGCGGGACGTCGGCGCACCGGGGAGCTGTTTTTT.